These T cell receptor beta chains were read from a single sample in a study of cytomegalovirus exposure and HLA in healthy donors. Clones were read by immunoSEQ multiplex PCR, and TCRdb kept only the in-frame ones, dropping some. This sample has approximately 150,000 clones, with about 80% found just once. The specimen was PBMCs. These receptors were taken from a man aged 25-40 years in good health and CMV-seronegative. Both conserved end residues are part of each CDR3. A D gene is named only where the DNA matches it firmly. Clone size is stated in some rows and not others, as once, few, many or a class when expanded.

cdr3_aa: CASSVTSLNTEAFF
cdr3_nt: TGTGCCAGCAGCGTAACTTCCCTGAACACTGAAGCTTTCTTT
clone_size: NA
v_call: TRBV9
j_call: TRBJ1-1
d_call: NA

cdr3_aa: CASSIQLSNQPQHF
cdr3_nt: TGTGCCAGTAGTATTCAATTGAGCAATCAGCCCCAGCATTTT
clone_size: NA
v_call: TRBV19
j_call: TRBJ1-5
d_call: NA

cdr3_aa: CASSLFNRGNTEAFF
cdr3_nt: TGTGCCAGCAGCTTATTTAACAGGGGGAACACTGAAGCTTTCTTT
clone_size: NA
v_call: TRBV7-2
j_call: TRBJ1-1
d_call: TRBD1

cdr3_aa: CACTGGSGGYTF
cdr3_nt: TGTGCCTGCACAGGGGGCTCCGGTGGCTACACCTTC
clone_size: NA
v_call: TRBV30
j_call: TRBJ1-2
d_call: TRBD1

cdr3_aa: CASTGSYNEQFF
cdr3_nt: TGTGCCAGCACGGGGTCCTACAATGAGCAGTTCTTC
clone_size: NA
v_call: TRBV27
j_call: TRBJ2-1
d_call: NA

cdr3_aa: CASSLTGDPYEQYF
cdr3_nt: TGTGCCAGCAGTTTGACAGGGGACCCCTACGAGCAGTACTTC
clone_size: NA
v_call: TRBV27
j_call: TRBJ2-7
d_call: TRBD1

cdr3_aa: CASSPLTGEVGYPFF
cdr3_nt: TGTGCCAGCTCACCACTTACGGGGGAGGTGGGTTATCCGTTCTTC
clone_size: NA
v_call: TRBV18
j_call: TRBJ2-1
d_call: NA

cdr3_aa: CASSPRTSGNNEQFF
cdr3_nt: TGTGCCAGCAGCCCTAGGACTAGCGGGAACAATGAGCAGTTCTTC
clone_size: once
v_call: TRBV5-4
j_call: TRBJ2-1
d_call: TRBD2

cdr3_aa: CASSMSQGASYGYTF
cdr3_nt: TGTGCCAGTAGTATGTCACAGGGGGCAAGCTATGGCTACACCTTC
clone_size: few
v_call: TRBV19
j_call: TRBJ1-2
d_call: TRBD1

cdr3_aa: CASSLNRVKEQYF
cdr3_nt: TGTGCCAGCAGCTTAAACAGGGTGAAGGAGCAGTACTTC
clone_size: NA
v_call: TRBV7-6
j_call: TRBJ2-7
d_call: NA

cdr3_aa: CASSFRDRGNYGYTF
cdr3_nt: TGTGCCAGCAGCTTCCGAGACAGGGGCAACTATGGCTACACCTTC
clone_size: NA
v_call: TRBV7-2
j_call: TRBJ1-2
d_call: TRBD1

cdr3_aa: CASSFTDYEQYF
cdr3_nt: TGTGCCAGCAGCTTTACAGACTACGAGCAGTACTTC
clone_size: NA
v_call: TRBV5-5
j_call: TRBJ2-7
d_call: NA

cdr3_aa: CASSLEQPNEKLFF
cdr3_nt: TGCGCCAGCAGCTTGGAACAGCCAAATGAAAAACTGTTTTTT
clone_size: NA
v_call: TRBV5-1
j_call: TRBJ1-4
d_call: NA

cdr3_aa: CASSRGYNEKLFF
cdr3_nt: TGTGCCAGCAGCCGGGGATATAATGAAAAACTGTTTTTT
clone_size: NA
v_call: TRBV7-3
j_call: TRBJ1-4
d_call: NA

cdr3_aa: CASRFPKDRGLSQPQHF
cdr3_nt: TGTGCAAGTCGCTTTCCCAAGGACAGGGGGCTAAGTCAGCCCCAGCATTTT
clone_size: NA
v_call: TRBV12-2
j_call: TRBJ1-5
d_call: NA

cdr3_aa: CAWRAPGEHGYTF
cdr3_nt: TGTGCCTGGAGAGCACCAGGGGAGCATGGCTACACCTTC
clone_size: NA
v_call: TRBV30
j_call: TRBJ1-2
d_call: NA

cdr3_aa: CASSLVDGELFF
cdr3_nt: TGTGCCAGCAGTTTGGTAGACGGGGAGCTGTTTTTT
clone_size: NA
v_call: TRBV28
j_call: TRBJ2-2
d_call: NA

cdr3_aa: CASSLKGATGELFF
cdr3_nt: TGTGCCAGCAGCTTAAAAGGAGCCACCGGGGAGCTGTTTTTT
clone_size: NA
v_call: TRBV7-2
j_call: TRBJ2-2
d_call: NA

cdr3_aa: CASSLTQGGANVLTF
cdr3_nt: TGTGCCAGCAGTTTAACCCAGGGGGGGGCCAACGTCCTGACTTTC
clone_size: NA
v_call: TRBV27
j_call: TRBJ2-6
d_call: NA

cdr3_aa: CASSSQTPEVVF
cdr3_nt: TGTGCCAGCAGTTCGCAGACTCCGGAAGTGGTCTTC
clone_size: NA
v_call: TRBV6-6
j_call: TRBJ2-1
d_call: NA

cdr3_aa: CASSPRGFTETQYF
cdr3_nt: TGTGCCAGCAGTCCTAGGGGGTTTACAGAGACCCAGTACTTC
clone_size: once
v_call: TRBV28
j_call: TRBJ2-5
d_call: NA

cdr3_aa: CASSQGRGAYNEQFF
cdr3_nt: TGCGCCAGCAGCCAAGGGCGGGGGGCCTACAATGAGCAGTTCTTC
clone_size: NA
v_call: TRBV4-3
j_call: TRBJ2-1
d_call: TRBD2

cdr3_aa: CASSPPGTSNQPQHF
cdr3_nt: TGTGCCAGCTCACCACCGGGCACTAGCAATCAGCCCCAGCATTTT
clone_size: once
v_call: TRBV18
j_call: TRBJ1-5
d_call: NA

cdr3_aa: CASSQGGFGTENTEAFF
cdr3_nt: TGCGCCAGCAGCCAAGGCGGGTTTGGGACAGAGAACACTGAAGCTTTCTTT
clone_size: NA
v_call: TRBV4-1
j_call: TRBJ1-1
d_call: TRBD1

cdr3_aa: CASSLGLAESTDTQYF
cdr3_nt: TGTGCCAGCAGCCTGGGACTAGCGGAAAGCACAGATACGCAGTATTTT
clone_size: once
v_call: TRBV9
j_call: TRBJ2-3
d_call: TRBD2

cdr3_aa: CASSSRLAGVTGELFF
cdr3_nt: TGTGCCAGCAGCTCCCGACTAGCGGGAGTCACCGGGGAGCTGTTTTTT
clone_size: NA
v_call: TRBV9
j_call: TRBJ2-2
d_call: TRBD2

cdr3_aa: CAWTRLATNEKLFF
cdr3_nt: TGTGCCTGGACCCGACTAGCAACTAATGAAAAACTGTTTTTT
clone_size: NA
v_call: TRBV30
j_call: TRBJ1-4
d_call: NA

cdr3_aa: CSSSYGRPGISYEQYF
cdr3_nt: TGTTCCAGCAGCTACGGTCGGCCAGGGATTTCCTACGAGCAGTACTTC
clone_size: NA
v_call: TRBV7-9
j_call: TRBJ2-7
d_call: NA

cdr3_aa: CASSSLNQPQHF
cdr3_nt: TGTGCCAGCAGTTCTTTAAATCAGCCCCAGCATTTT
clone_size: NA
v_call: TRBV6-5
j_call: TRBJ1-5
d_call: NA

cdr3_aa: CASSQGQGHGELFF
cdr3_nt: TGCGCCAGCAGCCAAGGACAGGGGCACGGGGAGCTGTTTTTT
clone_size: NA
v_call: TRBV10-1
j_call: TRBJ2-2
d_call: TRBD1

cdr3_aa: CASSLPPSDPFPGELFF
cdr3_nt: TGTGCCAGCAGTCTCCCCCCTAGCGATCCCTTTCCCGGGGAGCTGTTTTTT
clone_size: NA
v_call: TRBV27
j_call: TRBJ2-2
d_call: NA

cdr3_aa: CASRTPGQPNGYTF
cdr3_nt: TGTGCCAGCAGGACTCCGGGACAGCCAAATGGCTACACCTTC
clone_size: once
v_call: TRBV27
j_call: TRBJ1-2
d_call: TRBD1

cdr3_aa: CASSWTADTEAFF
cdr3_nt: TGTGCCAGCAGCTGGACTGCGGACACTGAAGCTTTCTTT
clone_size: NA
v_call: TRBV6-1
j_call: TRBJ1-1
d_call: NA

cdr3_aa: CASSLDRVGNTIYF
cdr3_nt: TGCGCCAGCAGCTTAGACAGGGTTGGAAACACCATATATTTT
clone_size: once
v_call: TRBV5-1
j_call: TRBJ1-3
d_call: TRBD1

cdr3_aa: CASKGQADNQPQHF
cdr3_nt: TGTGCCAGCAAGGGACAGGCGGACAATCAGCCCCAGCATTTT
clone_size: NA
v_call: TRBV7-2
j_call: TRBJ1-5
d_call: TRBD1

cdr3_aa: CSVRGQGRGYTF
cdr3_nt: TGCAGCGTGCGAGGACAGGGTAGAGGCTACACCTTC
clone_size: NA
v_call: TRBV29-1
j_call: TRBJ1-2
d_call: TRBD1

cdr3_aa: CASRGTEAFF
cdr3_nt: TGTGCCAGTCGGGGGACTGAAGCTTTCTTT
clone_size: once
v_call: TRBV28
j_call: TRBJ1-1
d_call: NA

cdr3_aa: CASSEVVGANCGYTF
cdr3_nt: TGTGCCAGCAGTGAAGTGGTAGGGGCCAACTGTGGCTACACCTTC
clone_size: once
v_call: TRBV6-1
j_call: TRBJ1-2
d_call: NA

cdr3_aa: CASSYQGPGYGYTF
cdr3_nt: TGTGCCAGCAGCTATCAGGGCCCAGGCTATGGCTACACCTTC
clone_size: NA
v_call: TRBV27
j_call: TRBJ1-2
d_call: NA

cdr3_aa: CASSAWGTGWNTEAFF
cdr3_nt: TGTGCCAGTAGTGCCTGGGGGACAGGGTGGAACACTGAAGCTTTCTTT
clone_size: NA
v_call: TRBV19
j_call: TRBJ1-1
d_call: TRBD1

cdr3_aa: CASSRQGKGNQPQHF
cdr3_nt: TGTGCCAGCAGCCGGCAGGGAAAAGGCAATCAGCCCCAGCATTTT
clone_size: NA
v_call: TRBV5-8
j_call: TRBJ1-5
d_call: NA

cdr3_aa: CASSRAGTGSPTGQPQHF
cdr3_nt: TGTGCCAGCAGCCGAGCCGGGACAGGGTCCCCGACCGGTCAGCCCCAGCATTTT
clone_size: NA
v_call: TRBV4-2
j_call: TRBJ1-5
d_call: TRBD1

cdr3_aa: CASSLTDRVLVADTQYF
cdr3_nt: TGTGCCAGCAGCTTAACGGATCGGGTCCTCGTGGCGGATACGCAGTATTTT
clone_size: NA
v_call: TRBV7-3
j_call: TRBJ2-3
d_call: NA

cdr3_aa: CASTSGTGSARHQPQHF
cdr3_nt: TGTGCCAGTACCTCCGGGACAGGGTCTGCTAGGCATCAGCCCCAGCATTTT
clone_size: NA
v_call: TRBV19
j_call: TRBJ1-5
d_call: TRBD1